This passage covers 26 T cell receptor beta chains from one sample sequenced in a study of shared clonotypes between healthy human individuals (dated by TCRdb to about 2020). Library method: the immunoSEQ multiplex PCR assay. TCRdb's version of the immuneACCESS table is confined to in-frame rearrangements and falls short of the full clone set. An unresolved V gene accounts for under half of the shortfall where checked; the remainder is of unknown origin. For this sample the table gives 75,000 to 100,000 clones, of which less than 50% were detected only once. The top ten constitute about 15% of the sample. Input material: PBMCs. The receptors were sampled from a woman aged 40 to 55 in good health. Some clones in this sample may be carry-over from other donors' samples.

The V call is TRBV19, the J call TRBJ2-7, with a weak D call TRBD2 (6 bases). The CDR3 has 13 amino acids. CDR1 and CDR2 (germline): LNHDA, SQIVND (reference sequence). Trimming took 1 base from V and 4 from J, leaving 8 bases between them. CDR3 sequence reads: CASSIAGEYEQYF. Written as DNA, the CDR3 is TGTGCCAGTAGTATAGCGGGGGAGTACGAGCAGTACTTC.

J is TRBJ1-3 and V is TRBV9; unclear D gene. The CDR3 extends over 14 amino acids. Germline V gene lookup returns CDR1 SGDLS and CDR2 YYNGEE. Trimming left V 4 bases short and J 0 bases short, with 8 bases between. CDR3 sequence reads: CASSQGISGNTIYF. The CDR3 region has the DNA TGTGCCAGCAGCCAAGGGATCTCTGGAAACACCATATATTTT.

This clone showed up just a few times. The CDR3 DNA reads TGTGCCAGCAGCGTCCAGACTAGCGGGATCGGGGAGCTGTTTTTT. This gives the protein CASSVQTSGIGELFF. The rearrangement joins TRBV28 to TRBJ2-2, with 11 positions matching TRBD2. Germline CDR1 is MDHEN and CDR2 is SYDVKM. The CDR3 runs to 15 residues. Unmatched junction bases numbered 7, after V lost 6 bases and J lost 7 bases.

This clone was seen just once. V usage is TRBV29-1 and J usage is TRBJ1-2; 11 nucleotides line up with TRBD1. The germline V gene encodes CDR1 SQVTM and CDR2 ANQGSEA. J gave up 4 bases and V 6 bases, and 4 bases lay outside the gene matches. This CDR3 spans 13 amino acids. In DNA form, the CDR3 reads TGCAGCGTGGGGGGACAGGGGGTCTATGGCTACACCTTC. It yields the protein CSVGGQGVYGYTF.

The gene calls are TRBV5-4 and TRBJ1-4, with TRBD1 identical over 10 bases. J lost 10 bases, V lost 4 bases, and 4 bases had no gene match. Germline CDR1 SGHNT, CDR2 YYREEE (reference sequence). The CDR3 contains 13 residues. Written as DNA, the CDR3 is TGTGCCAGCAGCGCCGGGACAGGGGTAAAACTGTTTTTT. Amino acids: CASSAGTGVKLFF.

Written as DNA, the CDR3 is TGTGCCATCAAGGAAGGGTTTAGATATGGCTACACCTTC. Translation: CAIKEGFRYGYTF. This rearrangement joins TRBV10-3 to TRBJ1-2; D is unresolved. CDR1 is ENHRY and CDR2 is SYGVKD in the germline V gene. The V end was cut by 7 bases, the J end by 5 bases, with 14 bases between. CDR3 length equals 13 residues.

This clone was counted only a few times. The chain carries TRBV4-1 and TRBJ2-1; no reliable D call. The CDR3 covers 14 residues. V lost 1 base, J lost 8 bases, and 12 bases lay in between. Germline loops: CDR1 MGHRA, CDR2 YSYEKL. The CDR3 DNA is TGCGCCAGCAGCCAAGTTGGTGATGGGCATGAGCAGTTCTTC. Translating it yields CASSQVGDGHEQFF.

The CDR3 here is CATIQGNSGNTIYF. The CDR3 DNA sequence: TGTGCCACTATACAGGGCAACTCTGGAAACACCATATATTTT. This chain connects TRBV15 to TRBJ1-3; perhaps TRBD1 as D (6 bases). The CDR3 runs 14 residues. The germline V gene encodes CDR1 LNHNV and CDR2 YYDKDF (reference sequence). Trimming removed 9 bases at V and 0 bases at J, with 12 bases between.

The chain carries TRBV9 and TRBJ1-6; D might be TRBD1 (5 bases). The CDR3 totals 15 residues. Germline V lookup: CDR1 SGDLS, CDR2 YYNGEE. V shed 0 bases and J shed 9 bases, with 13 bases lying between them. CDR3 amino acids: CASSVGGGDSSPLHF. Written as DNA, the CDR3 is TGTGCCAGCAGCGTAGGCGGGGGGGATAGTTCACCCCTCCACTTT.

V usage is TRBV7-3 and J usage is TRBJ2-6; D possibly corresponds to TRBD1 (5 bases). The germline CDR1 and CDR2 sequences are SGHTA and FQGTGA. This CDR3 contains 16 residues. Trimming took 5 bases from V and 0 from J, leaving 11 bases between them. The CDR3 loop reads CASSLRQNSGANVLTF. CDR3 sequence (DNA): TGTGCCAGCAGCCTCAGACAGAACTCTGGGGCCAACGTCCTGACTTTC.

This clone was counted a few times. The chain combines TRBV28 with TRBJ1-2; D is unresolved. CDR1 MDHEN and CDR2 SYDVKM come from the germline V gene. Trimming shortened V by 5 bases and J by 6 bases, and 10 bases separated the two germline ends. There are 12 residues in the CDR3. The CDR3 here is CASSPPINGYTF. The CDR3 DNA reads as TGTGCCAGCAGTCCGCCCATTAATGGCTACACCTTC.

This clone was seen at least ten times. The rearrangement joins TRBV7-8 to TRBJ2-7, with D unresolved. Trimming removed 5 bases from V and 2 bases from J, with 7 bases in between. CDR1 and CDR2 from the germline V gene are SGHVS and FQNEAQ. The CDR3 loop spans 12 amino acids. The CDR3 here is CASSALAYEQYF. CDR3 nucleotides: TGTGCCAGCAGCGCCCTAGCCTACGAGCAGTACTTC.

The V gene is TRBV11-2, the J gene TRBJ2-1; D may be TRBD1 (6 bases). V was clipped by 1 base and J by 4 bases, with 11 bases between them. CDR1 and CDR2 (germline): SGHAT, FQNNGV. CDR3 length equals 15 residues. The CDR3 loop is CASSLAGGQYNEQFF. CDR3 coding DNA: TGTGCCAGCAGCTTAGCGGGCGGACAGTACAATGAGCAGTTCTTC. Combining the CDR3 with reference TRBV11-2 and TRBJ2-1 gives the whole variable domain EAGVAQSPRYKIIEKRQSVAFWCNPISGHATLYWYQQILGQGPKLLIQFQNNGVVDDSQLPKDRFSAERLKGVDSTLKIQPAKLEDSAVYLCASSLAGGQYNEQFFGPGTRLTVL.

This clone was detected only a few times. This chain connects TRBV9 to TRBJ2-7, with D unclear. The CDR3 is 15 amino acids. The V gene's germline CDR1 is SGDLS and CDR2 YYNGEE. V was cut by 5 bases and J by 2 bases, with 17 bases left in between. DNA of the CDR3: TGTGCCAGCAGTTTCCTCCGCTACTCACCCTACGAGCAGTACTTC. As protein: CASSFLRYSPYEQYF.

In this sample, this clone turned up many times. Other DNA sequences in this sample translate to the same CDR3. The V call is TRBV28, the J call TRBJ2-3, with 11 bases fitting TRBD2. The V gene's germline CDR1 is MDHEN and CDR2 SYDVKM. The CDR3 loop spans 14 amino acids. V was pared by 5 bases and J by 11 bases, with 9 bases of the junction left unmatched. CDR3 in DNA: TGTGCCAGCAGTCTGCATAGCGGGAGGGCCGGGCAGTATTTT. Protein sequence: CASSLHSGRAGQYF.

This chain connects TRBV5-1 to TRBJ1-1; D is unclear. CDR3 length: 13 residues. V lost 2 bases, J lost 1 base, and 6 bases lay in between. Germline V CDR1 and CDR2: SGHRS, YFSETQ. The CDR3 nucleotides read TGCGCCAGCAGCTTCGCGGGGAACACTGAAGCTTTCTTT. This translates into CASSFAGNTEAFF.

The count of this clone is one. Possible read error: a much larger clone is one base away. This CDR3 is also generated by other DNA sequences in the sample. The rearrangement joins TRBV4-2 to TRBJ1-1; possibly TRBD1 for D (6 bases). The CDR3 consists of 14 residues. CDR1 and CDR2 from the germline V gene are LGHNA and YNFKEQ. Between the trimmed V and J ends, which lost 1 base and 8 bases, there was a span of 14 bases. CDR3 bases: TGTGCCAGCAGCCAAGGGGCCACAGGGAGGGAAGCTTTCTTT. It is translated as CASSQGATGREAFF.

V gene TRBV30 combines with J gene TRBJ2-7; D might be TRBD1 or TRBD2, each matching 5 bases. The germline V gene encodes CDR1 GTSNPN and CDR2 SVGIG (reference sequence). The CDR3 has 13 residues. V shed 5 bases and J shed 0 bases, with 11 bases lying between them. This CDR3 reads CAWSPGPSYEQYF. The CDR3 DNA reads TGTGCCTGGTCCCCGGGACCCTCCTACGAGCAGTACTTC.

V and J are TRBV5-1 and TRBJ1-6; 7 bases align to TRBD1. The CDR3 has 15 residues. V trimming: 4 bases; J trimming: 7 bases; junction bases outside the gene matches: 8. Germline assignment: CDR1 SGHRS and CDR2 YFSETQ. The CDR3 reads CASSRGGTANSPLHF. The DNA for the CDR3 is TGCGCCAGCAGCAGAGGCGGGACAGCCAATTCACCCCTCCACTTT.

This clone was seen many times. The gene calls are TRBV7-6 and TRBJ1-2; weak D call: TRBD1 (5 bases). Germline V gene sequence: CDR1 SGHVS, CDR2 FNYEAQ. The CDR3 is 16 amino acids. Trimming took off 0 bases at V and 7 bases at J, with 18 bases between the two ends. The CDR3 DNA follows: TGTGCCAGCAGCTTAGCGAGCCCAGGCGCTGGGGGTGGCTACACCTTC. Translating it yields CASSLASPGAGGGYTF.

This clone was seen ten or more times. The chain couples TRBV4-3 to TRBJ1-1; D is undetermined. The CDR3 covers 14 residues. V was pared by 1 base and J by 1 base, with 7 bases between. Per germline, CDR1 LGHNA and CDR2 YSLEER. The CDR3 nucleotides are TGCGCCAGCAGCCAAGTGGGGTGGAACACTGAAGCTTTCTTT. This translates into CASSQVGWNTEAFF.

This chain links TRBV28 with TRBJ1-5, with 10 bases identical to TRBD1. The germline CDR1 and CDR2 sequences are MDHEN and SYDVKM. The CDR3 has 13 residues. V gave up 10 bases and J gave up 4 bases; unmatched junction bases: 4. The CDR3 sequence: CAIWDRGNQPQHF. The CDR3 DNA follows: TGTGCCATCTGGGACAGGGGTAATCAGCCCCAGCATTTT.

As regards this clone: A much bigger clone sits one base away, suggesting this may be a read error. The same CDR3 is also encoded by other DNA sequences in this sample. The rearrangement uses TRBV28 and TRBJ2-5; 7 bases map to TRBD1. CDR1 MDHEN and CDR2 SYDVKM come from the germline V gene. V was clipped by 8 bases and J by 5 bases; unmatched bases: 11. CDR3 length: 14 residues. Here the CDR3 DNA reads TGTGCCAGCGGCGTAGACAGGGTATCTGAGACCCAGTACTTC. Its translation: CASGVDRVSETQYF.

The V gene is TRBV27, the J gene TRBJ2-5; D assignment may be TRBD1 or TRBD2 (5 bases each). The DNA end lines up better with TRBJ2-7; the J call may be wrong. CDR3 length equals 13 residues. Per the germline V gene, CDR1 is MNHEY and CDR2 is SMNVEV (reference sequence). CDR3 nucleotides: TGTGCCAGCAGCCGCCGGGGCCCCTACGAGCAGTACTTC. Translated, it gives CASSRRGPYEQYF.

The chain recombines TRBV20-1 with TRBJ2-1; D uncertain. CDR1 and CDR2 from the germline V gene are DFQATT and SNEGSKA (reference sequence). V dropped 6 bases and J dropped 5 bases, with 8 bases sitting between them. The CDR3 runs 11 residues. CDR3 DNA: TGCAGTGCGAGATTCCACAATGAGCAGTTCTTC. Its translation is CSARFHNEQFF.

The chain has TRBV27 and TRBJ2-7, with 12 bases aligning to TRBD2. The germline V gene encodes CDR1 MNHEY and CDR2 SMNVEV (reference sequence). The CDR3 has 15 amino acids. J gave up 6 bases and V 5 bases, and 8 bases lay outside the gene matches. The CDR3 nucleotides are TGTGCCAGCAGTCCTCGACTAGCGGGAGCTAGCGAGCAGTACTTC. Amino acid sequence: CASSPRLAGASEQYF.